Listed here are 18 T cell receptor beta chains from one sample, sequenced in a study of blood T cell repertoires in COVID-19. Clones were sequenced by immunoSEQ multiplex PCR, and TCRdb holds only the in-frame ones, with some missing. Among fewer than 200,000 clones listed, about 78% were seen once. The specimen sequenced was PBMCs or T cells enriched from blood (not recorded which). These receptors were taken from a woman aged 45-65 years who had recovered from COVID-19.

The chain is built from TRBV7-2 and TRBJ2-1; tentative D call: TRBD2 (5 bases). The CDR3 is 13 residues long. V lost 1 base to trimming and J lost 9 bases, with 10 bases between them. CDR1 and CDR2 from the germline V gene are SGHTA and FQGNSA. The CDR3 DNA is TGTGCCAGCAGCTTAGTTGCTAGCTCTGAGCAGTTCTTC. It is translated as CASSLVASSEQFF.

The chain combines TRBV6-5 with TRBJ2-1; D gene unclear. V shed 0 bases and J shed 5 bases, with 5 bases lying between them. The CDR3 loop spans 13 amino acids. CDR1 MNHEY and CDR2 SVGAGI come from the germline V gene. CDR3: CASSYSADNEQFF. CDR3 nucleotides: TGTGCCAGCAGTTACTCGGCCGACAATGAGCAGTTCTTC.

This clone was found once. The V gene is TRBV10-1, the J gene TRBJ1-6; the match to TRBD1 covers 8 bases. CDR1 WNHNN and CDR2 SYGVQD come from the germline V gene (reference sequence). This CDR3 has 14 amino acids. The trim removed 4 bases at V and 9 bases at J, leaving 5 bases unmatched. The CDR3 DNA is TGCGCCAGCAGTGGGACAGGGATGACTTCACCCCTCCACTTT. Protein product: CASSGTGMTSPLHF.

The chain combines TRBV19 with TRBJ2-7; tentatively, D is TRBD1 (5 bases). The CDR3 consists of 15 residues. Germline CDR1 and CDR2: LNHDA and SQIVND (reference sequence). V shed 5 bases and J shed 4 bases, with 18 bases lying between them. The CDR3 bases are TGTGCCAGTAGTCCCCTTTTGACAGTGGCGTACGAGCAGTACTTC. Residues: CASSPLLTVAYEQYF.

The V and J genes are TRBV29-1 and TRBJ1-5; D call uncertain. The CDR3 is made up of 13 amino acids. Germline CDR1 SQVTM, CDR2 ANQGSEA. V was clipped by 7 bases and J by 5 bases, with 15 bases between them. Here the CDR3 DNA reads TGCAGCGCCAGCGGAAGGGAGGATCAGCCCCAGCATTTT. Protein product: CSASGREDQPQHF.

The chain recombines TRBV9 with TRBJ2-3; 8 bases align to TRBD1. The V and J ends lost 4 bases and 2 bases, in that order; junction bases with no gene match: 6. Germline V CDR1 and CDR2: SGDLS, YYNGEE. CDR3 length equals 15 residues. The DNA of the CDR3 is TGTGCCAGCAGCTTTTCGACAGGGGTCACAGATACGCAGTATTTT. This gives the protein CASSFSTGVTDTQYF.

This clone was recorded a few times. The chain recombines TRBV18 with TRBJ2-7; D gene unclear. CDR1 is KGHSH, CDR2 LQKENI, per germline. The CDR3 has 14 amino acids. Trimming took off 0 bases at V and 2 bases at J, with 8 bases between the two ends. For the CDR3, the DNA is TGTGCCAGCTCACCACCGCAGAATCCCTACGAGCAGTACTTC. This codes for CASSPPQNPYEQYF.

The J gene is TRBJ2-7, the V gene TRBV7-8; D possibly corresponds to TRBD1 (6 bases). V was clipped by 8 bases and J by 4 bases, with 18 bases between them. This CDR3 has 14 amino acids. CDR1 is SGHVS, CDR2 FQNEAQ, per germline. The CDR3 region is CASLPRGSLYEQYF. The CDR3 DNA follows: TGTGCCAGCCTACCAAGGGGGAGTCTTTACGAGCAGTACTTC.

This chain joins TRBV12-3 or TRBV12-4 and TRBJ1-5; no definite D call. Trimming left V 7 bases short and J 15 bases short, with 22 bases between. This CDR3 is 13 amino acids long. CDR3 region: CASTLGQDPARHF. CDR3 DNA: TGTGCCAGCACCCTCGGCCAGGATCCGGCCAGGCATTTT.

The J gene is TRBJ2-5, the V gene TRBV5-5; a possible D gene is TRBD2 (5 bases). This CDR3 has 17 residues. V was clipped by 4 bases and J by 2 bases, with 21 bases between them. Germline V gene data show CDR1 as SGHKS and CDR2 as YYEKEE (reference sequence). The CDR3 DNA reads TGTGCCAGCAGCCAACGGCCAGCTCGGGGTCCTCAAGAGACCCAGTACTTC. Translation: CASSQRPARGPQETQYF.

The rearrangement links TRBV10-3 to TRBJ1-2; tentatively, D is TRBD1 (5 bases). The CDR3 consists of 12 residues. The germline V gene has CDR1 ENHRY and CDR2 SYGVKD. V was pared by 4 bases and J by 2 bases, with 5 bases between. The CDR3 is CAISGQNYGYTF. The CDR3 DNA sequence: TGTGCCATCAGTGGACAGAACTATGGCTACACCTTC.

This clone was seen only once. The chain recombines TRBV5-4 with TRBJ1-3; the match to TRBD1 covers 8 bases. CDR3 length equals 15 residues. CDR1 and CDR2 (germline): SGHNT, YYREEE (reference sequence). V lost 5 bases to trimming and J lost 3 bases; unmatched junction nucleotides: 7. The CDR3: CASSPPGGSGNTIYF. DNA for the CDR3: TGTGCCAGCAGTCCCCCAGGGGGCAGTGGAAACACCATATATTTT.

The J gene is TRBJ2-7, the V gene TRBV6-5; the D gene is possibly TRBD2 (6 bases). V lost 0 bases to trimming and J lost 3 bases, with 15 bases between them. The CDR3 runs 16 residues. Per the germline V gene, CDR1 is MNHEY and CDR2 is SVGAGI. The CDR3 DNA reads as TGTGCCAGCAGTTACTCCGGGGGTGGCTCTATCTACGAGCAGTACTTC. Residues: CASSYSGGGSIYEQYF.

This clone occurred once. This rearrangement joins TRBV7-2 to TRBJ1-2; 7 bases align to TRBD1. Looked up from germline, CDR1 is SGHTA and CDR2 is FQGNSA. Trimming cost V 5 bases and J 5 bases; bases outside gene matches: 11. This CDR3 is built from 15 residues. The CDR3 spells CASSLQTGTPYGYTF. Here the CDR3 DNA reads TGTGCCAGCAGCCTCCAGACAGGGACACCTTATGGCTACACCTTC.

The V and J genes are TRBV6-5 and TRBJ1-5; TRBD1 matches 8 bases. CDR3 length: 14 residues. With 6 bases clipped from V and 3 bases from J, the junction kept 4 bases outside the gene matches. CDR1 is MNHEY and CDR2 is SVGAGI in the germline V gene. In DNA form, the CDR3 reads TGTGCCAGCAGATCGACAGGGGACAATCAGCCCCAGCATTTT. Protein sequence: CASRSTGDNQPQHF.

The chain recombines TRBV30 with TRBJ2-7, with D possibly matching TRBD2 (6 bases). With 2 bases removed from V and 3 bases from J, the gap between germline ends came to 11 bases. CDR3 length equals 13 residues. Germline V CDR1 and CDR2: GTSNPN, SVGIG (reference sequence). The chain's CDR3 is CAWSTGVSYEQYF. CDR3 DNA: TGTGCCTGGAGTACGGGGGTTAGCTACGAGCAGTACTTC.

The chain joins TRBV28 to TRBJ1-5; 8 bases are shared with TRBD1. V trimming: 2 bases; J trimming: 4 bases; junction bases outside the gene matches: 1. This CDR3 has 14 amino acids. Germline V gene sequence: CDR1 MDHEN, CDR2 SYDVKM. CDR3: CASSLGTGNQPQHF. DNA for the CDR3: TGTGCCAGCAGTTTAGGGACAGGTAATCAGCCCCAGCATTTT.

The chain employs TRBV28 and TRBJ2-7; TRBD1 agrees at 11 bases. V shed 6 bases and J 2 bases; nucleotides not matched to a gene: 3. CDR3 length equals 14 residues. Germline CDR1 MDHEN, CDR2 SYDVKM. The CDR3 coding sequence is TGTGCCAGCAGCCGGACAGGGGGCACCTACGAGCAGTACTTC. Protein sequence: CASSRTGGTYEQYF. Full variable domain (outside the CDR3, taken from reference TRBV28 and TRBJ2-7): DVKVTQSSRYLVKRTGEKVFLECVQDMDHENMFWYRQDPGLGLRLIYFSYDVKMKEKGDIPEGYSVSREKKERFSLILESASTNQTSMYLCASSRTGGTYEQYFGPGTRLTVT.